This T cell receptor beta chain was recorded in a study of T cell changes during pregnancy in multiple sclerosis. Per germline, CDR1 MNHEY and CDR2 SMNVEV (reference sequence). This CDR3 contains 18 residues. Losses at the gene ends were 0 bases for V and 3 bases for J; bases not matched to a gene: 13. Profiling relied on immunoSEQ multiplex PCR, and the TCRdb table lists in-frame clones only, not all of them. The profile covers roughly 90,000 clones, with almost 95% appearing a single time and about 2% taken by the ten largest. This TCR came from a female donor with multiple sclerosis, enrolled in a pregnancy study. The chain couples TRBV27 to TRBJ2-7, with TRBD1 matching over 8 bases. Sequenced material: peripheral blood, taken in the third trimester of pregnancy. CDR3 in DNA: TGTGCCAGCAGTTTATCCACAGGGGGTGCAAACCAAGTCTACGAGCAGTACTTC. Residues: CASSLSTGGANQVYEQYF.